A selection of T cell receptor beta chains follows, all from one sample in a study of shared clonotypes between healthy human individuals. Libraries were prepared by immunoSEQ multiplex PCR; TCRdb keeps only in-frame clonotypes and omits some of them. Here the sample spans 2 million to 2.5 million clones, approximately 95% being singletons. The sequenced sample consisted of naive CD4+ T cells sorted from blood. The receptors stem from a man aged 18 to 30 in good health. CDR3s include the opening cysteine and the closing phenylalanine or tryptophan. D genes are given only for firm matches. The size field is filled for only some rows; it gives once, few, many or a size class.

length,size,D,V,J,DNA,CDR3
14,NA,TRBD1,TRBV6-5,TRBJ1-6,TGTGCCAGCAGTGGGACAGCGAATAATTCACCCCTCCACTTT,CASSGTANNSPLHF
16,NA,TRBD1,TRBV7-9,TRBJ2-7,TGTGCCAGCAGCTCCCATCGGGACAGGGGGTCCTACGAGCAGTACTTC,CASSSHRDRGSYEQYF
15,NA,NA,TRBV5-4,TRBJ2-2,TGTGCCAGCAGCCGTGGAGGCCATTACACCGGGGAGCTGTTTTTT,CASSRGGHYTGELFF
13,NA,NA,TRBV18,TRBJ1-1,TGTGCCAGCTCACCGAGGGGGGCATCTGAAGCTTTCTTT,CASSPRGASEAFF
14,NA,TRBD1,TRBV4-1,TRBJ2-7,TGCGCCAGCAGTCGAACAGGGGGGCCCTACGAGCAGTACTTC,CASSRTGGPYEQYF
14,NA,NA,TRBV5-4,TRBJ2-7,TGTGCCAGCAGCTTGAAGGGATCGGGGTACGAGCAGTACTTC,CASSLKGSGYEQYF
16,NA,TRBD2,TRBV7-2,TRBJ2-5,TGTGCCAGCAGCCCCAGACTAGCGGGACTCCAAGAGACCCAGTACTTC,CASSPRLAGLQETQYF
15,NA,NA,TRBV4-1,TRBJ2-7,TGCGCCAGCAGCCCCTTTACAGATATGACCTACGAGCAGTACTTC,CASSPFTDMTYEQYF
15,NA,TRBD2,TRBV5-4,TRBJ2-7,TGTGCCAGCAGCTTGGGGACTAGCAGAGCCTACGAGCAGTACTTC,CASSLGTSRAYEQYF
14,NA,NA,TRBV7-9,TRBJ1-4,TGTGCCAGCAGCCCCCAGGGCCCTAATGAAAAACTGTTTTTT,CASSPQGPNEKLFF
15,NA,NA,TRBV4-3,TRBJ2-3,TGCGCCAGCAGCCAAGATAATCGGGCGGGAGATACGCAGTATTTT,CASSQDNRAGDTQYF
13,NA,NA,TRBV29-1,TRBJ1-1,TGCAGCGTTGTGCAGATCATGAACACTGAAGCTTTCTTT,CSVVQIMNTEAFF
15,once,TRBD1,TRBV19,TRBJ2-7,TGTGCCAGTAGTAGCCCGGGACAGGGGGCCTACGAGCAGTACTTC,CASSSPGQGAYEQYF
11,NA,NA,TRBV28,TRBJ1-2,TGTGCCAGCAGTAACCGGAGAGTTAACACCTTC,CASSNRRVNTF
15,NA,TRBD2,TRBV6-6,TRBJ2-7,TGTGCCAGCAGTCCTAGCGGGGGCTTATCCTACGAGCAGTACTTC,CASSPSGGLSYEQYF
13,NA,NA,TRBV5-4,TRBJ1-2,TGTGCCAGCAAAGTTTTAGGGAGCTATGGCTACACCTTC,CASKVLGSYGYTF
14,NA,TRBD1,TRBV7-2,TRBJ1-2,TGTGCCAGCAGCTTGGGTCAGGGGGAGGATGGCTACACCTTC,CASSLGQGEDGYTF
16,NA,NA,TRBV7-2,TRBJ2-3,TGTGCCAGCAGTCGAAACTTCTCTCCCCGCACAGATACGCAGTATTTT,CASSRNFSPRTDTQYF
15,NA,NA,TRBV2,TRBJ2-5,TGTGCCAGCAGTGACTGGGCCACGGGGACAGAGACCCAGTACTTC,CASSDWATGTETQYF
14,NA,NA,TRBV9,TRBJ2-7,TGTGCCAGCAGCGTAGGATTTCTCAGCTACGAGCAGTACTTC,CASSVGFLSYEQYF
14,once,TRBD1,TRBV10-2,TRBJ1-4,TGCGCCAGCAAAACGACAGGGGCTAATGAAAAACTGTTTTTT,CASKTTGANEKLFF
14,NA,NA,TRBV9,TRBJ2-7,TGTGCCAGCAGCGTAGGGGAGCGCGGGACCGAGCAGTACTTC,CASSVGERGTEQYF
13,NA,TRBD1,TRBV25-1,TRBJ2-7,TGTGCCAGCAACGGACAGGGGACCTACGAGCAGTACTTC,CASNGQGTYEQYF
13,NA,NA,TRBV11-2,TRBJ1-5,TGTGCCAGCAGCCAAGGACAGAATCAGCCCCAGCATTTT,CASSQGQNQPQHF
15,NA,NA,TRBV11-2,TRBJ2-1,TGTGCCAGCAGCGCCCTTGGCGCCTACGACAATGAGCAGTTCTTC,CASSALGAYDNEQFF
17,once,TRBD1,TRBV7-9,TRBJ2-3,TGTGCCAGCAGCTACCGGGACAGGGGGTTTCCCACAGATACGCAGTATTTT,CASSYRDRGFPTDTQYF
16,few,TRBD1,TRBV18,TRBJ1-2,TGTGCCAGCTCGCCTATCTCCGGGACAGAGGACTATGGCTACACCTTC,CASSPISGTEDYGYTF
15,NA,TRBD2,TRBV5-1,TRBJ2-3,TGCGCCAGCAGCAAGAGCGGGAGTCACACAGATACGCAGTATTTT,CASSKSGSHTDTQYF
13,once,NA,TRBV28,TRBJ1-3,TGTGCCAGCAGACCCAGCTCTGGAAACACCATATATTTT,CASRPSSGNTIYF
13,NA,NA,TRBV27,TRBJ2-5,TGTGCCAGCAGTTCTGGCTTAAGGGTGACCCAGTACTTC,CASSSGLRVTQYF
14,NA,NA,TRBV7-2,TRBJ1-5,TGTGCCAGCAGCTTAGGGTCCGCCCATCAGCCCCAGCATTTT,CASSLGSAHQPQHF
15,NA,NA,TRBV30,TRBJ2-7,TGTGCCTGGAGTGATTTTGACTACTCGACCTACGAGCAGTACTTC,CAWSDFDYSTYEQYF
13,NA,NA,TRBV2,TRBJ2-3,TGTGCCAGAACGACATCTGGGACAGATACGCAGTATTTT,CARTTSGTDTQYF
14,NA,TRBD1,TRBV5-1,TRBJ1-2,TGCGCCAGCTCCCTGGGACAGCCAGCTTATGGCTACACCTTC,CASSLGQPAYGYTF
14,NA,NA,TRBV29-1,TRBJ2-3,TGCAGCGTTGGTCACAGGCTCAGCACAGATACGCAGTATTTT,CSVGHRLSTDTQYF
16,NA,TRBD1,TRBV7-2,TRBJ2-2,TGTGCCAGCAGCCCCAGTGCAGGGGGTAAGGGCGGGGAGCTGTTTTTT,CASSPSAGGKGGELFF
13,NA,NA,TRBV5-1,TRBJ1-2,TGCGCCAGCAGGCCGGGGCCGACGGAGGGCTACACCTTC,CASRPGPTEGYTF
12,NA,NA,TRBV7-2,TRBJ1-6,TGTGCCAGCAGCAACAGGGTTTCACCCCTCCACTTT,CASSNRVSPLHF
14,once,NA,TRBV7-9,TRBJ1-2,TGTGCCAGCAGCTTAGGGACGGAAAGGTATGGCTACACCTTC,CASSLGTERYGYTF
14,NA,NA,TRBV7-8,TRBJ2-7,TGTGCCAGCAGCCCAACAGACAGAGGCTACGAGCAGTACTTC,CASSPTDRGYEQYF
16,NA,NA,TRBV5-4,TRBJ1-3,TGTGCCAGCAGCTCCGGACAGTTTATCTCTGGAAACACCATATATTTT,CASSSGQFISGNTIYF
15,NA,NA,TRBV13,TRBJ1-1,TGTGCCAGCAGCTTAACAGGGAACAAGAACACTGAAGCTTTCTTT,CASSLTGNKNTEAFF
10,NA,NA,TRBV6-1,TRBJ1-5,TGTGCCAGCGATGATCAGCCCCAGCATTTT,CASDDQPQHF
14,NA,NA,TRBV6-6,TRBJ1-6,TGTGCCAGCAGGGCCCTGACTGGGGATTCACCCCTCCACTTT,CASRALTGDSPLHF